Sequencing of this TCR beta chain was carried out in a study of blood T cell repertoires in COVID-19. The CDR3 totals 16 residues. Germline V gene lookup returns CDR1 KGHSH and CDR2 LQKENI. With 2 bases removed from V and 4 bases from J, the gap between germline ends came to 15 bases. The method was immunoSEQ multiplex PCR; TCRdb's version includes in-frame clones alone and lacks a portion of them. The table includes 95,000 to 150,000 clones, 88% detected once. The genes are TRBV18 and TRBJ1-5; D may be TRBD1 (5 bases). The source material was peripheral blood. The origin of this receptor is a human donor in a cohort sampled during active COVID-19. The CDR3 coding sequence is TGTGCCAGCTCACCAGGTACAGTCAAGGGGAATCAGCCCCAGCATTTT. Its translation is CASSPGTVKGNQPQHF. Together with reference TRBV18 and TRBJ1-5, the CDR3 gives the full variable domain: NAGVMQNPRHLVRRRGQEARLRCSPMKGHSHVYWYRQLPEEGLKFMVYLQKENIIDESGMPKERFSAEFPKEGPSILRIQQVVRGDSAAYFCASSPGTVKGNQPQHFGDGTRLSIL.